The rows below give T cell receptor beta chains drawn from one sample of a study of cytomegalovirus exposure and HLA in healthy donors. TCRdb's table, derived via immunoSEQ multiplex PCR, lists solely in-frame clones and lacks some. The sample lists 150,000 or so clones; roughly 80% were seen once. The source material was PBMCs. The source is a man aged 18 to 30 in good health and CMV-seropositive. Both conserved end residues are part of each CDR3. The order of the fields is V gene, clone size, D gene, J gene, CDR3 protein, CDR3 DNA. The D gene is left open where the match is weak. Clone sizes are given selectively: once, few, many, or a class where the clone is expanded.

v_call: TRBV7-9; clone_size: few; d_call: NA; j_call: TRBJ2-1; cdr3_aa: CASSLSGRTRYNEQFF; cdr3_nt: TGTGCCAGCAGCTTAAGTGGGAGGACACGCTACAATGAGCAGTTCTTC
v_call: TRBV30; clone_size: NA; d_call: NA; j_call: TRBJ2-7; cdr3_aa: CAWSPIAGPAYEQYF; cdr3_nt: TGTGCCTGGAGTCCTATTGCGGGGCCGGCCTACGAGCAGTACTTC
v_call: TRBV15; clone_size: few; d_call: NA; j_call: TRBJ1-5; cdr3_aa: CATSKQGGNQPQHF; cdr3_nt: TGTGCCACCAGCAAACAGGGTGGGAATCAGCCCCAGCATTTT
v_call: TRBV7-2; clone_size: NA; d_call: TRBD2; j_call: TRBJ2-1; cdr3_aa: CASSLVSAGGRAYNEQFF; cdr3_nt: TGTGCCAGCAGCTTAGTGTCGGCGGGAGGGAGGGCCTACAATGAGCAGTTCTTC
v_call: TRBV28; clone_size: NA; d_call: TRBD1; j_call: TRBJ1-2; cdr3_aa: CASSPPEVTGSGYTF; cdr3_nt: TGTGCCAGCAGCCCCCCGGAGGTGACAGGGAGCGGCTACACCTTC
v_call: TRBV18; clone_size: NA; d_call: NA; j_call: TRBJ2-1; cdr3_aa: CASSRGVSHNEQFF; cdr3_nt: TGTGCCAGCTCACGCGGGGTTTCGCACAATGAGCAGTTCTTC
v_call: TRBV7-9; clone_size: NA; d_call: TRBD2; j_call: TRBJ2-3; cdr3_aa: CSSSWGGREGRSDTQYF; cdr3_nt: TGTTCCAGCAGCTGGGGGGGGCGGGAGGGCCGCTCAGATACGCAGTATTTT
v_call: TRBV28; clone_size: NA; d_call: NA; j_call: TRBJ1-1; cdr3_aa: CASTAVNEAFF; cdr3_nt: TGTGCCAGCACCGCGGTGAATGAAGCTTTCTTT
v_call: TRBV19; clone_size: NA; d_call: TRBD2; j_call: TRBJ2-3; cdr3_aa: CASSRLAGTDTQYF; cdr3_nt: TGTGCCAGTAGCCGACTAGCGGGAACAGATACGCAGTATTTT
v_call: TRBV2; clone_size: few; d_call: TRBD1; j_call: TRBJ1-5; cdr3_aa: CASSARTGGNQPQHF; cdr3_nt: TGTGCCAGCAGTGCCCGGACAGGGGGCAATCAGCCCCAGCATTTT
v_call: TRBV7-3; clone_size: NA; d_call: NA; j_call: TRBJ2-2; cdr3_aa: CASSPHGTQNTGELFF; cdr3_nt: TGTGCCAGCAGCCCCCACGGGACTCAGAACACCGGGGAGCTGTTTTTT
v_call: TRBV2; clone_size: NA; d_call: NA; j_call: TRBJ1-6; cdr3_aa: CASAYDRSPNSPLHF; cdr3_nt: TGTGCCAGCGCTTATGACAGGAGCCCAAATTCACCCCTCCACTTT
v_call: TRBV27; clone_size: NA; d_call: NA; j_call: TRBJ2-7; cdr3_aa: CASSPLVPSYFEQYF; cdr3_nt: TGTGCCAGCAGCCCTCTGGTCCCTAGCTATTTCGAGCAGTACTTC
v_call: TRBV2; clone_size: once; d_call: NA; j_call: TRBJ2-5; cdr3_aa: CASGGWETQYF; cdr3_nt: TGTGCCAGCGGAGGGTGGGAGACCCAGTACTTC
v_call: TRBV28; clone_size: few; d_call: NA; j_call: TRBJ1-3; cdr3_aa: CASPPGGEELDTIYF; cdr3_nt: TGTGCCAGCCCTCCGGGAGGGGAGGAACTAGACACCATATATTTT
v_call: TRBV6-1; clone_size: NA; d_call: TRBD2; j_call: TRBJ2-5; cdr3_aa: CASSDLAGGGGETQYF; cdr3_nt: TGTGCCAGCAGTGACCTGGCGGGAGGGGGTGGAGAGACCCAGTACTTC
v_call: TRBV27; clone_size: NA; d_call: TRBD2; j_call: TRBJ2-7; cdr3_aa: CASRTSGSGEQYF; cdr3_nt: TGTGCCAGCAGGACTAGCGGCAGCGGGGAGCAGTACTTC
v_call: TRBV11-2; clone_size: NA; d_call: TRBD1; j_call: TRBJ2-2; cdr3_aa: CASSLEGQRTGELFF; cdr3_nt: TGTGCCAGCAGCTTAGAGGGACAGAGAACCGGGGAGCTGTTTTTT
v_call: TRBV18; clone_size: few; d_call: TRBD1; j_call: TRBJ1-1; cdr3_aa: CASSHTGTGTTEAFF; cdr3_nt: TGTGCCAGCTCACACACCGGGACAGGGACCACTGAAGCTTTCTTT
v_call: TRBV28; clone_size: NA; d_call: NA; j_call: TRBJ1-4; cdr3_aa: CASSLQATNEKLFF; cdr3_nt: TGTGCCAGCAGTTTGCAGGCAACTAATGAAAAACTGTTTTTT
v_call: TRBV6-5; clone_size: NA; d_call: NA; j_call: TRBJ2-7; cdr3_aa: CASSYSGTFRSYEQYF; cdr3_nt: TGTGCCAGCAGTTACTCTGGTACATTCCGCTCCTACGAGCAGTACTTC
v_call: TRBV11-1; clone_size: once; d_call: TRBD2; j_call: TRBJ2-5; cdr3_aa: CASSLPTSGRWETQYF; cdr3_nt: TGTGCCAGCAGCTTGCCGACTAGCGGGAGATGGGAGACCCAGTACTTC
v_call: TRBV29-1; clone_size: NA; d_call: TRBD2; j_call: TRBJ2-2; cdr3_aa: CSVRPLAGANTGELFF; cdr3_nt: TGCAGCGTTAGACCACTAGCGGGAGCAAACACCGGGGAGCTGTTTTTT
v_call: TRBV28; clone_size: NA; d_call: TRBD1; j_call: TRBJ2-5; cdr3_aa: CASRWGQLRQETQYF; cdr3_nt: TGTGCCAGCAGATGGGGACAGTTACGCCAAGAGACCCAGTACTTC
v_call: TRBV29-1; clone_size: NA; d_call: NA; j_call: TRBJ1-5; cdr3_aa: CSVLDSTYSNQPQHF; cdr3_nt: TGCAGCGTCCTTGACAGTACGTATAGCAATCAGCCCCAGCATTTT
v_call: TRBV5-5; clone_size: NA; d_call: NA; j_call: TRBJ1-4; cdr3_aa: CASSLPEGREKLFF; cdr3_nt: TGTGCCAGCAGCCTCCCGGAGGGGCGTGAAAAACTGTTTTTT
v_call: TRBV2; clone_size: few; d_call: TRBD2; j_call: TRBJ2-3; cdr3_aa: CASSLGLAASTDTQYF; cdr3_nt: TGTGCCAGCAGCCTAGGACTAGCGGCCAGCACAGATACGCAGTATTTT
v_call: TRBV30; clone_size: once; d_call: NA; j_call: TRBJ2-7; cdr3_aa: CAWNKKGGGYEQYF; cdr3_nt: TGTGCCTGGAACAAAAAAGGGGGGGGGTACGAGCAGTACTTC
v_call: TRBV7-9; clone_size: NA; d_call: TRBD2; j_call: TRBJ2-1; cdr3_aa: CASSLGRLASSSYNEQFF; cdr3_nt: TGTGCCAGCAGCTTAGGTCGACTAGCGTCGAGCTCCTACAATGAGCAGTTCTTC
v_call: TRBV29-1; clone_size: NA; d_call: NA; j_call: TRBJ2-7; cdr3_aa: CSVGREYEQYF; cdr3_nt: TGCAGCGTTGGTAGAGAGTACGAGCAGTACTTC
v_call: TRBV9; clone_size: few; d_call: NA; j_call: TRBJ1-1; cdr3_aa: CASSVERDTEAFF; cdr3_nt: TGTGCCAGCAGCGTAGAGAGGGACACTGAAGCTTTCTTT
v_call: TRBV14; clone_size: NA; d_call: NA; j_call: TRBJ2-7; cdr3_aa: CASSQQYRGSAYEQYF; cdr3_nt: TGTGCCAGCAGCCAACAATATAGAGGGTCAGCCTACGAGCAGTACTTC
v_call: TRBV28; clone_size: NA; d_call: NA; j_call: TRBJ1-4; cdr3_aa: CASSLPSELELFF; cdr3_nt: TGTGCCAGCAGTTTACCGAGTGAACTAGAACTGTTTTTT
v_call: TRBV5-1; clone_size: NA; d_call: TRBD2; j_call: TRBJ2-3; cdr3_aa: CASSLAPRGAGGPDTQYF; cdr3_nt: TGCGCCAGCAGCTTGGCTCCCCGAGGAGCGGGAGGTCCGGATACGCAGTATTTT
v_call: TRBV2; clone_size: once; d_call: TRBD2; j_call: TRBJ2-2; cdr3_aa: CASSGGRGTGELFF; cdr3_nt: TGTGCCAGCAGCGGCGGGAGGGGCACCGGGGAGCTGTTTTTT
v_call: TRBV28; clone_size: NA; d_call: TRBD1; j_call: TRBJ2-7; cdr3_aa: CASSLGAAGGSYEQYF; cdr3_nt: TGTGCCAGCAGTTTGGGTGCGGCAGGGGGCTCCTACGAGCAGTACTTC
v_call: TRBV11-2; clone_size: NA; d_call: NA; j_call: TRBJ1-2; cdr3_aa: CASSLDRTGNGYTF; cdr3_nt: TGTGCCAGCAGCTTAGATCGGACCGGGAATGGCTACACCTTC
v_call: TRBV7-6; clone_size: NA; d_call: NA; j_call: TRBJ2-7; cdr3_aa: CASSLSGSYEQYF; cdr3_nt: TGTGCCAGCAGCTTATCGGGGTCCTACGAGCAGTACTTC
v_call: TRBV19; clone_size: NA; d_call: TRBD2; j_call: TRBJ2-5; cdr3_aa: CASSGLAGGRGKTQYF; cdr3_nt: TGTGCCAGTAGCGGACTAGCGGGAGGGCGCGGAAAGACCCAGTACTTC
v_call: TRBV29-1; clone_size: NA; d_call: TRBD1; j_call: TRBJ2-7; cdr3_aa: CSVEIIGRQGYEQYF; cdr3_nt: TGCAGCGTTGAAATTATAGGGAGACAGGGCTACGAGCAGTACTTC
v_call: TRBV28; clone_size: NA; d_call: NA; j_call: TRBJ2-1; cdr3_aa: CASRLGLFGSYNEQFF; cdr3_nt: TGTGCCAGCAGGCTGGGCCTATTCGGCTCCTACAATGAGCAGTTCTTC
v_call: TRBV6-1; clone_size: NA; d_call: TRBD2; j_call: TRBJ2-5; cdr3_aa: CATRTSGGETQYF; cdr3_nt: TGTGCCACCAGGACTAGCGGGGGCGAGACCCAGTACTTC
v_call: TRBV19; clone_size: NA; d_call: TRBD1; j_call: TRBJ1-5; cdr3_aa: CATHWGQGGGQPQHF; cdr3_nt: TGTGCCACCCACTGGGGACAGGGAGGGGGTCAGCCCCAGCATTTT
v_call: TRBV2; clone_size: once; d_call: TRBD2; j_call: TRBJ2-3; cdr3_aa: CASSRGGGDTQYF; cdr3_nt: TGTGCCAGCAGCCGAGGCGGGGGGGATACGCAGTATTTT
v_call: TRBV14; clone_size: NA; d_call: NA; j_call: TRBJ2-3; cdr3_aa: CASSQATRVGTQYF; cdr3_nt: TGTGCCAGCAGCCAAGCGACCAGGGTGGGTACGCAGTATTTT
v_call: TRBV7-9; clone_size: NA; d_call: NA; j_call: TRBJ2-3; cdr3_aa: CASSLVSVQNTDTQYF; cdr3_nt: TGTGCCAGCAGCTTAGTTTCGGTACAGAACACAGATACGCAGTATTTT
v_call: TRBV27; clone_size: NA; d_call: NA; j_call: TRBJ2-2; cdr3_aa: CASSTWRADTGELFF; cdr3_nt: TGTGCCAGCAGTACCTGGCGCGCGGACACCGGGGAGCTGTTTTTT